The entry below gives a single T cell receptor (beta chain) sequence along with its context. What it binds is not known. The junction had 15 bases not matched to a gene; V was cut back by 4 bases and J by 4 bases. Germline V CDR1 and CDR2: SGHAT, FQNNGV. This CDR3 has 18 residues. Arm-PCR of CDR3 regions and iRepertoire HTBI primers were the basis on which TCR beta libraries were built. TCRdb reanalysed the multiplex PCR reads using MiXCR and keeps one entry per CDR3 protein. The table lists approximately 400,000 distinct CDR3 sequences, around 21% of them singletons. The time point is: persistent/refractory GD, antithyroid drugs over 5 years with positive TRAb. There was RNA extracted from PBMCs, and the TCR library was made from it. These data come from a study of regulatory T cells in long-lasting Graves disease. Study overall: Persistence in Graves' disease required over 5 years of antithyroid drugs plus positive TSH receptor antibodies.

Study results and limitations: Those with persistent Graves' had less TCR diversity than newly diagnosed patients. Favoring TRBV28, TRBJ1-2 and TRBJ2-5 was a feature seen in persistent disease.

Here the sequenced sample was peripheral blood mononuclear cells (PBMCs), taken when the disease was refractory, from a patient treated with antithyroid drugs. The chain is built from TRBV11-2 and TRBJ2-7; TRBD2 matches at 11 bases. The clonotype originates from a female donor with Graves disease. CDR3 nucleotide sequence: TGTGCCAGCAGCTCACTAGCGGGAGTTGCCTACGCCCATTACGAGCAGTACTTC. Translated: CASSSLAGVAYAHYEQYF.